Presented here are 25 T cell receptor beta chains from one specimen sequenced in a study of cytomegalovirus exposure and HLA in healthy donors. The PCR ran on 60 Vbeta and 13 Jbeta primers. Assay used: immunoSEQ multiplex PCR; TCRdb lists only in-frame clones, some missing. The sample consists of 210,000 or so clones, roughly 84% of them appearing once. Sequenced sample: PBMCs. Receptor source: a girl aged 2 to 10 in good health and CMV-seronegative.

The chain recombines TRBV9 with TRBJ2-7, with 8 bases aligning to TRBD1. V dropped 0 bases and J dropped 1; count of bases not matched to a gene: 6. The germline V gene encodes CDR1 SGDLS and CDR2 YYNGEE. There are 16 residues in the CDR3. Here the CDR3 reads CASSVADGTGSYEQYF. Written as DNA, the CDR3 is TGTGCCAGCAGCGTAGCCGACGGGACAGGTTCCTACGAGCAGTACTTC.

This CDR3 is CASSTRGDSNQPQHF. Written as DNA, the CDR3 is TGTGCCAGCAGCACCAGGGGGGATAGCAATCAGCCCCAGCATTTT. V gene TRBV27 combines with J gene TRBJ1-5, with 7 bases lining up with TRBD1. CDR1 MNHEY and CDR2 SMNVEV come from the germline V gene (reference sequence). V gave up 6 bases and J gave up 0 bases; unmatched junction bases: 5. This CDR3 is built from 15 residues.

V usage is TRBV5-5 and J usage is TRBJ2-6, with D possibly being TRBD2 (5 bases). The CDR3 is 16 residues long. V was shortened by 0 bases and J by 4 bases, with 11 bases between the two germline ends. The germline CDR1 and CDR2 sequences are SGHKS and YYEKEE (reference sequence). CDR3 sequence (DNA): TGTGCCAGCAGCTTGGCCGGAGGAGTAGGGGCCAACGTCCTGACTTTC. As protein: CASSLAGGVGANVLTF.

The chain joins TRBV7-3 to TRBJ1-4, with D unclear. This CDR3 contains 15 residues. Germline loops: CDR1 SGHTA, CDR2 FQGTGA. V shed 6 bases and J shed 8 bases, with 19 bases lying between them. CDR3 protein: CASSISQVMKEKLFF. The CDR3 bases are TGTGCCAGCAGTATTAGTCAGGTGATGAAGGAAAAACTGTTTTTT.

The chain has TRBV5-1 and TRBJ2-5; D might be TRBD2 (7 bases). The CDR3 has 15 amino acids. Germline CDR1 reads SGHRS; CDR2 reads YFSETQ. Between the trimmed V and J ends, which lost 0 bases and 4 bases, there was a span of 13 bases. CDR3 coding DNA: TGCGCCAGCAGCTTGGAAGGGGGGGGCTCAGAGACCCAGTACTTC. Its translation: CASSLEGGGSETQYF.

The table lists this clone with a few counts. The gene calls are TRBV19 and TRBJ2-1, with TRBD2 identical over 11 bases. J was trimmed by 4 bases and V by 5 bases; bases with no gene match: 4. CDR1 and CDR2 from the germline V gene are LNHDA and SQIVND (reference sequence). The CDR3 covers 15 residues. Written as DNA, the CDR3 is TGTGCCAGTAGTCGTTCTAGCGGGGGGTACAATGAGCAGTTCTTC. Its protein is CASSRSSGGYNEQFF.

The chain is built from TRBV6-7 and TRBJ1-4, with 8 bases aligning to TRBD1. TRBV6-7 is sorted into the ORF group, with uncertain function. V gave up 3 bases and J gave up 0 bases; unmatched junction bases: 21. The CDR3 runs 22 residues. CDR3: CASSYPGQQGGKSPPTNEKLFF. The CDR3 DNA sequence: TGTGCCAGCAGTTATCCAGGACAACAGGGGGGAAAGTCCCCTCCAACTAATGAAAAACTGTTTTTT.

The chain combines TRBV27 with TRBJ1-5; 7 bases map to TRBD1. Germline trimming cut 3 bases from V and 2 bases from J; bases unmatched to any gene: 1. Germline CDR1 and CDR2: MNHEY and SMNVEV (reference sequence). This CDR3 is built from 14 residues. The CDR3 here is CASSFTGGNQPQHF. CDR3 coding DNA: TGTGCCAGCAGTTTTACAGGGGGCAATCAGCCCCAGCATTTT.

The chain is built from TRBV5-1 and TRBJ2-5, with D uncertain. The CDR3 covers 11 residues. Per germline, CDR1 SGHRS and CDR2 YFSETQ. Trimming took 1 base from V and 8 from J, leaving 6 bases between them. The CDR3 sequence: CASSLSGTQYF. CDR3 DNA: TGCGCCAGCAGCTTGTCAGGTACCCAGTACTTC.

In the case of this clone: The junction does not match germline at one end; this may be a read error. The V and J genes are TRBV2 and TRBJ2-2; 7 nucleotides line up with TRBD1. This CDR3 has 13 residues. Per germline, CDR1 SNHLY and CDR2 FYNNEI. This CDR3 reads CASRDRDTGELFF. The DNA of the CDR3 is TGTGCCAGCCGTGACAGGGACACCGGGGAGCTGTTTTTT.

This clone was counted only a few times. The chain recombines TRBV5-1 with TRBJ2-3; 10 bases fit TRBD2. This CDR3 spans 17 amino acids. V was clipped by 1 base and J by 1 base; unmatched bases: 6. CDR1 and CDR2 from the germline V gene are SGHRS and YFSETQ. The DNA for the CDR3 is TGCGCCAGCAGCTTGTCTAGCGGGGGTTCCCGCACAGATACGCAGTATTTT. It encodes CASSLSSGGSRTDTQYF.

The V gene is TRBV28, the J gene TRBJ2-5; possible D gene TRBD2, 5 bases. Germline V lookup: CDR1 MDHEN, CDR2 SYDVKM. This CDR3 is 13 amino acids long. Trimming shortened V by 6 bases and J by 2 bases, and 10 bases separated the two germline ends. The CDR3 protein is CASRFGGQETQYF. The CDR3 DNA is TGTGCCAGCAGATTTGGAGGACAAGAGACCCAGTACTTC.

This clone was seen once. CDR3 in DNA: TGTGCCAGCAGCGTAACCCAGACAGGCGATACGCAGTATTTT. This sequence encodes CASSVTQTGDTQYF. The V and J genes are TRBV9 and TRBJ2-3; the D gene is possibly TRBD1 (6 bases). The V and J ends lost 1 base and 6 bases respectively, with 12 bases between them. The CDR3 loop spans 14 amino acids. Looked up from germline, CDR1 is SGDLS and CDR2 is YYNGEE.

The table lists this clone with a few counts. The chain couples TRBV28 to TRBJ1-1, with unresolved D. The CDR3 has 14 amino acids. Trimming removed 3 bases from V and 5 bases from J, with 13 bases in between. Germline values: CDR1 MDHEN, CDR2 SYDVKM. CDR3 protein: CASSFRGFLTEAFF. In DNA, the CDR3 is TGTGCCAGCAGTTTCCGGGGATTTTTGACTGAAGCTTTCTTT.

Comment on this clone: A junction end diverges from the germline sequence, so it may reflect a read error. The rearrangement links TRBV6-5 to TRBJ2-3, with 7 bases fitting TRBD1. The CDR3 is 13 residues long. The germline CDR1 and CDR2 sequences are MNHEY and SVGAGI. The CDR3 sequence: CASSPTGTATQYF. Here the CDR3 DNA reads TGTGCCAGCAGTCCGACCGGGACAGCTACGCAGTATTTT.

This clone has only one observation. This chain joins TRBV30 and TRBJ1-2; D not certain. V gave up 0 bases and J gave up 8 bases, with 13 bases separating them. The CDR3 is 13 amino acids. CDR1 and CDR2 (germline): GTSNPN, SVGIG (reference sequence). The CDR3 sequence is CAWSVIRGKGYTF. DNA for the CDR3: TGTGCCTGGAGTGTAATTCGCGGGAAAGGCTACACCTTC.

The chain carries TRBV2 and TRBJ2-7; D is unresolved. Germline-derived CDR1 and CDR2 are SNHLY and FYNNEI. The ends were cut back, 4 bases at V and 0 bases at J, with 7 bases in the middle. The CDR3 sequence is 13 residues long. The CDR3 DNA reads TGTGCCAGCAGTGGGGCCCCCTCCTACGAGCAGTACTTC. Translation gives CASSGAPSYEQYF.

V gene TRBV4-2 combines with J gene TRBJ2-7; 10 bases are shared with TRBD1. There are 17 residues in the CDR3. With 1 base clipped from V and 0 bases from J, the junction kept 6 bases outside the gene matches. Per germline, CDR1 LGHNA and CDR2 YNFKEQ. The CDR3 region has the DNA TGTGCCAGCAGCCAAGCGGGGGGACAGGGGTTCTCCTACGAGCAGTACTTC. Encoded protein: CASSQAGGQGFSYEQYF.

The CDR3 DNA reads TGTGCCAGTAGTATCTTCCCGACAGGTGAAGCTTTCTTT. It encodes CASSIFPTGEAFF. The chain recombines TRBV19 with TRBJ1-1; a weak D match, TRBD1 (6 bases). Germline values: CDR1 LNHDA, CDR2 SQIVND (reference sequence). Trimming took 3 bases from V and 7 from J, leaving 12 bases between them. This CDR3 has 13 amino acids.

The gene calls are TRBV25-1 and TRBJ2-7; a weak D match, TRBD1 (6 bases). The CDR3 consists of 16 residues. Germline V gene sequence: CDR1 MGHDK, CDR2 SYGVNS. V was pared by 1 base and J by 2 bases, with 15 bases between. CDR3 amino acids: CASSEFVTGPTYEQYF. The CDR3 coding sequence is TGTGCCAGCAGTGAATTTGTTACAGGGCCCACCTACGAGCAGTACTTC.

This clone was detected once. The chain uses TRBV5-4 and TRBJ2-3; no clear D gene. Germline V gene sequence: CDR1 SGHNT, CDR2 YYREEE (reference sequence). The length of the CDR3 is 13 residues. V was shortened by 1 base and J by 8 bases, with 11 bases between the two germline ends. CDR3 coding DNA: TGTGCCAGCAGCTTGACCGGGTCCCCTACGCAGTATTTT. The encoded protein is CASSLTGSPTQYF.

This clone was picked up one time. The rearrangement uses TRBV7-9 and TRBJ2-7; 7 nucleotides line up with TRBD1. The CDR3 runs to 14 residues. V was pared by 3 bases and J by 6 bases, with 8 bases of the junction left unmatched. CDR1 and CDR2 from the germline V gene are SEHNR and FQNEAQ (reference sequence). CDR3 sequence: CASSFDRVLGEQYF. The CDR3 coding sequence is TGTGCCAGCAGCTTTGACAGGGTCCTCGGCGAGCAGTACTTC.

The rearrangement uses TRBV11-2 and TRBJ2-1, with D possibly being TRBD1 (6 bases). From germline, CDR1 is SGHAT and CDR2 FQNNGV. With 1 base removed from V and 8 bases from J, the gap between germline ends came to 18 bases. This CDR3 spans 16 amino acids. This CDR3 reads CASSLAGADYVYEQFF. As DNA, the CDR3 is TGTGCCAGCAGCTTAGCAGGGGCCGATTATGTGTATGAGCAGTTCTTC.

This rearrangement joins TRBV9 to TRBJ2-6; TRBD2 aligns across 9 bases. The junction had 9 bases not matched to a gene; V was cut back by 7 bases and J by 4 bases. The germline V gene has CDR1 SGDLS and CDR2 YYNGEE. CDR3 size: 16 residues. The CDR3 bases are TGTGCCAGCCCCCCGGCTAGCGGGGTAGGGGCCAACGTCCTGACTTTC. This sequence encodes CASPPASGVGANVLTF.

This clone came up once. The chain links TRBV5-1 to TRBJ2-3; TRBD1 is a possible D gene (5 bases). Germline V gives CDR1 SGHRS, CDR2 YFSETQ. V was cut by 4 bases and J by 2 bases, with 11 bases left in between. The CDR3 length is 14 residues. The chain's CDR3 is CASSTLGATDTQYF. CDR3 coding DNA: TGCGCCAGCAGCACTCTAGGGGCCACAGATACGCAGTATTTT. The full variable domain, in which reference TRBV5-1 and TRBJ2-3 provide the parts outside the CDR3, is KAGVTQTPRYLIKTRGQQVTLSCSPISGHRSVSWYQQTPGQGLQFLFEYFSETQRNKGNFPGRFSGRQFSNSRSEMNVSTLELGDSALYLCASSTLGATDTQYFGPGTRLTVL.